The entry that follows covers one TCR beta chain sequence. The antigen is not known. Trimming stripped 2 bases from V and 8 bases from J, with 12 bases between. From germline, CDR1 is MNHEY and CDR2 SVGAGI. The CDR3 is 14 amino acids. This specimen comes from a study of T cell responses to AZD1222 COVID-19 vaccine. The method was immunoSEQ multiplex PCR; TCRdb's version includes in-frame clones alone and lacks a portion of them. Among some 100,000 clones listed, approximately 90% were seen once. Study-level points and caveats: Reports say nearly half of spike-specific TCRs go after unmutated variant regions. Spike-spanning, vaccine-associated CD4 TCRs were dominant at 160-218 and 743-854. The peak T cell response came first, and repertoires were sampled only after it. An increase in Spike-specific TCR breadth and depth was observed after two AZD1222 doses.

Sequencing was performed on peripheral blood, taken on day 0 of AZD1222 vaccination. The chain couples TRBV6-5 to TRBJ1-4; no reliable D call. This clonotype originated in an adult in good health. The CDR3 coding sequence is TGTGCCAGCAGTTACGAGCGGGATGCGGAAAAACTGTTTTTT. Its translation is CASSYERDAEKLFF.